This TCR beta chain derives from a study of Graves' ophthalmopathy and Graves' hyperthyroidism. The study, taken as a whole, reports: Classification of ophthalmopathy versus stable hyperthyroidism by a 13-signature model yielded about 90% sensitivity and around 76% specificity. Among thyroid clonotypes expanded above 0.001 frequency, most also appeared in blood.

The sequenced template was RNA, covering the TCR beta CDR3 region. Amplification began with first-round RT-PCR using HTBI primers, then second-round multiplex PCR was performed. Using its own MiXCR run on the multiplex PCR reads, TCRdb lists one record per CDR3 protein. The data contain 650,000 to 800,000 distinct CDR3 sequences, about two fifths of them singletons. Each donor who had ophthalmopathy showed moderate-to-severe activity, a CAS of ≥3, a NOSPECS of ≥4, and a duration under 3 months. Ineligible for inclusion were patients with other autoimmune diseases, uncontrolled infections, pregnancy or lactation. Of note for this clonotype: Its antigen is unknown. Its ends do not fully match the called genes, so a read error is possible.

CDR1 and CDR2 from the germline V gene are WSHSY and SAAADI. The CDR3 covers 14 residues. Material: peripheral blood. The sequence came from an adult man with Graves' ophthalmopathy. The rearrangement links TRBV10-2 to TRBJ1-5; a weak D match, TRBD1 (5 bases). The CDR3 protein is CVSSYTRAGQPQHF. The CDR3 DNA sequence: TGTGTCAGCAGTTACACCAGGGCGGGACAGCCCCAGCATTTT.